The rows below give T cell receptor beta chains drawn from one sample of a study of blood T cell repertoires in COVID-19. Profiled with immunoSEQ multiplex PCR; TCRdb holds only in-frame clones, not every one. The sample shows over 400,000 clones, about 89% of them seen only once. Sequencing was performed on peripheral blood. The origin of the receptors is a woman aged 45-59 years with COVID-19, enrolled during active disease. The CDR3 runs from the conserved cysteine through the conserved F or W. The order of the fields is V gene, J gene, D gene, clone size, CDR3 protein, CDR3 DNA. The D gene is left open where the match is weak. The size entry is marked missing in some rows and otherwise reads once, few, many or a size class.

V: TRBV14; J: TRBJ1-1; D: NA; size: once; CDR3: CASSQQGRTEAFF; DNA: TGTGCCAGCAGCCAACAGGGAAGGACTGAAGCTTTCTTT
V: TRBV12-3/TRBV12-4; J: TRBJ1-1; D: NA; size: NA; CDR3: CASSFHNEAFF; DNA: TGTGCCAGCAGTTTCCACAATGAAGCTTTCTTT
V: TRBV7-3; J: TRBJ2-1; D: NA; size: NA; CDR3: CASSLGVVAADEQFF; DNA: TGTGCCAGCAGCTTAGGTGTGGTAGCGGCGGATGAGCAGTTCTTC
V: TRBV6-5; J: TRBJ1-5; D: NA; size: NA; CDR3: CASSYSRGQPQHF; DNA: TGTGCCAGCAGTTACTCCCGGGGTCAGCCCCAGCATTTT
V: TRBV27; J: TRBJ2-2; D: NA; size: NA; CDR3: CASSLTTTGELFF; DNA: TGTGCCAGCAGTTTAACTACCACCGGGGAGCTGTTTTTT
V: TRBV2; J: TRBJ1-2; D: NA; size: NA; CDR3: CASSDIGFNYGYTF; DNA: TGTGCCAGCAGTGATATCGGGTTTAACTATGGCTACACCTTC
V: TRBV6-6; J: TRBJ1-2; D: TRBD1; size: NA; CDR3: CASSLDRDYGYTF; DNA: TGTGCCAGCAGTCTCGACAGGGACTATGGCTACACCTTC
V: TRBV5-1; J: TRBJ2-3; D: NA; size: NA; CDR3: CASSYSSTDTQYF; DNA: TGCGCCAGCAGCTACAGTAGCACAGATACGCAGTATTTT
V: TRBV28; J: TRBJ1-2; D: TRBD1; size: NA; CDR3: CASRRQGGYTF; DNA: TGTGCCAGCAGGAGACAGGGGGGCTACACCTTC
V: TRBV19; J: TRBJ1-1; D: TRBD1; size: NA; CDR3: CASSTTGAGTEAFF; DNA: TGTGCCAGTAGCACAACAGGGGCGGGAACTGAAGCTTTCTTT
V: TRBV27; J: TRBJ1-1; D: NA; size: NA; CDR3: CASSFTGNTEAFF; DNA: TGTGCCAGCAGTTTTACGGGGAACACTGAAGCTTTCTTT
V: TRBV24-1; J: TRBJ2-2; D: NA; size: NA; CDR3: CATSGAGDTGELFF; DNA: TGTGCCACCAGTGGGGCAGGGGACACCGGGGAGCTGTTTTTT
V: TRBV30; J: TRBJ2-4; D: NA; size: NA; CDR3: CAWGEELAKNIQYF; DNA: TGTGCCTGGGGGGAGGAATTGGCCAAAAACATTCAGTACTTC
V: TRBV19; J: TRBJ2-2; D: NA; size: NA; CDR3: CASTPTGRTGELFF; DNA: TGTGCCAGTACCCCGACAGGGAGGACCGGGGAGCTGTTTTTT
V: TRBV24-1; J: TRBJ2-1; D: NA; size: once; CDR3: CATSDSRGSSYNEQFF; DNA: TGTGCCACCAGTGATTCTAGGGGTAGCTCCTACAATGAGCAGTTCTTC
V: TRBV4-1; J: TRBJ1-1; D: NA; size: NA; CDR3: CASSRSRGTEAFF; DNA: TGCGCCAGCAGCCGCTCAAGGGGCACTGAAGCTTTCTTT
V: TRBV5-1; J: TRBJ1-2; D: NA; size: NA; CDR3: CASKAGDGDGYTF; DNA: TGCGCCAGCAAGGCGGGGGATGGGGATGGCTACACCTTC
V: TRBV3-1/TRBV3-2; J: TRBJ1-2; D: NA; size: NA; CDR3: CASSHREDYGYTF; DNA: TGTGCCAGCAGCCACAGGGAGGACTATGGCTACACCTTC
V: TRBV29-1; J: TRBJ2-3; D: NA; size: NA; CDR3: CSVEGGRGTDTQYF; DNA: TGCAGCGTTGAGGGGGGGCGCGGCACAGATACGCAGTATTTT
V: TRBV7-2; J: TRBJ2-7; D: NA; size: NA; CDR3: CASSTSSLRGLEQYF; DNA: TGTGCCAGCAGCACCTCTAGTCTCAGGGGTCTCGAGCAGTACTTC
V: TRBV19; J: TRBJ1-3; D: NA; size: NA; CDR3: CASRSGGDIRNTIYF; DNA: TGTGCCAGTAGGTCGGGTGGGGACATACGAAACACCATATATTTT
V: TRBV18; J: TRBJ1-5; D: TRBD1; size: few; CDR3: CASSPVGQVGSSHQPQHF; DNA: TGTGCCAGCTCACCAGTAGGACAGGTGGGAAGTTCCCATCAGCCCCAGCATTTT
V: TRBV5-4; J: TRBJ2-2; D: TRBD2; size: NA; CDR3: CASSLPGGRIGELFF; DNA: TGTGCCAGCAGCTTACCGGGGGGGCGGATCGGGGAGCTGTTTTTT
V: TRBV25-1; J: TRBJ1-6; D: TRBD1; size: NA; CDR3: CASTYRDSYNSPLHF; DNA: TGTGCCAGCACTTACCGGGACAGTTATAATTCACCCCTCCACTTT
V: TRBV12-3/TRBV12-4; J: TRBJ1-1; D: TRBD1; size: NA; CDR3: CASTDRGEAEAFF; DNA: TGTGCCAGCACTGACAGGGGAGAGGCTGAAGCTTTCTTT
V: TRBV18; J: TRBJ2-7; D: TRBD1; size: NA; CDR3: CASSSGTGGSYEQYF; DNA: TGTGCCAGCTCATCTGGGACAGGCGGCTCCTACGAGCAGTACTTC
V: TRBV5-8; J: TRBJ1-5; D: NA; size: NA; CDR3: CASSSGTGFYQPQHF; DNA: TGTGCCAGCAGCTCGGGCACAGGTTTTTATCAGCCCCAGCATTTT
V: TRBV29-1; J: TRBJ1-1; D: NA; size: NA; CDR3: CSVALRGTEAFF; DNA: TGCAGCGTCGCGCTTAGGGGCACTGAAGCTTTCTTT
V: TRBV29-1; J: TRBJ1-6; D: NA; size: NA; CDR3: CSVADSMQSPLHF; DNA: TGCAGCGTTGCCGACAGTATGCAGTCACCCCTCCACTTT
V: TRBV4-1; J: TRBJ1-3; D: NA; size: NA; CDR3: CASSQESGAGNTIYF; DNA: TGCGCCAGCAGCCAAGAATCGGGGGCTGGAAACACCATATATTTT
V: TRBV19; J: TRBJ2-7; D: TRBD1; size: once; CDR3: CATKSGTGAYEQYF; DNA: TGTGCCACTAAATCCGGGACAGGGGCCTACGAGCAGTACTTC
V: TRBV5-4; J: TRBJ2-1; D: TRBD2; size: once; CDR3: CASSLPSGGGYNEQFF; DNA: TGTGCCAGCAGCTTACCTAGCGGGGGGGGCTACAATGAGCAGTTCTTC
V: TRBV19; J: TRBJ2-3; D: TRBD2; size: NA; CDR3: CASSIWSGGGDTQYF; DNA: TGTGCCAGTAGTATCTGGAGCGGGGGGGGAGATACGCAGTATTTT
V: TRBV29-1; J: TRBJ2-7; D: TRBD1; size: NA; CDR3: CSVDRGYEQYF; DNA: TGCAGCGTGGACAGGGGGTACGAGCAGTACTTC
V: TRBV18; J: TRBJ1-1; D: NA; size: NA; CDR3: CASSPGLSTAEAFF; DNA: TGTGCCAGCTCACCTGGACTCTCAACGGCTGAAGCTTTCTTT
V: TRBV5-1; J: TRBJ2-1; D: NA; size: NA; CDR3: CASSLARTVYNEQFF; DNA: TGCGCCAGCAGCTTGGCCCGGACAGTCTACAATGAGCAGTTCTTC
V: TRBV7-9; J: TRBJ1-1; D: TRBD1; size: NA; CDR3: CASSPWTGHTEAFF; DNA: TGTGCCAGCAGCCCTTGGACAGGTCACACTGAAGCTTTCTTT
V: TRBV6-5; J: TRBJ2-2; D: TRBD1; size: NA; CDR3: CASSQLQGGTGELFF; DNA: TGTGCCAGCAGCCAACTACAGGGGGGCACCGGGGAGCTGTTTTTT
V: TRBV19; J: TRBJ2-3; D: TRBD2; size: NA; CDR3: CASSISSGFFTDTQYF; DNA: TGTGCCAGTAGTATATCTAGCGGGTTCTTCACAGATACGCAGTATTTT
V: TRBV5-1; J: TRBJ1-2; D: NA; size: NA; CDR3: CASSLRAPSGGYTF; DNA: TGCGCCAGCAGCTTGAGGGCCCCGAGCGGCGGCTACACCTTC
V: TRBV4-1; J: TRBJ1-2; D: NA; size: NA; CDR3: CASSQGGEDGYTF; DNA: TGCGCCAGCAGCCAAGGGGGGGAAGACGGCTACACCTTC
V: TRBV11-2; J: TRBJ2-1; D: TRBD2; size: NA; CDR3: CASSFHWEGNEQFF; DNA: TGTGCCAGCAGCTTTCATTGGGAGGGCAATGAGCAGTTCTTC
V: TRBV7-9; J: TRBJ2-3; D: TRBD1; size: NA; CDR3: CASSHRGTTDTQYF; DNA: TGTGCCAGCAGTCACAGGGGAACCACAGATACGCAGTATTTT
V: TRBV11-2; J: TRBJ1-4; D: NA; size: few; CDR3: CASSLSPVTDEKLFF; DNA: TGTGCCAGCAGCTTATCTCCGGTAACAGATGAAAAACTGTTTTTT
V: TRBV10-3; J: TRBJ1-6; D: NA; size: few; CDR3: CAISESGGGAAPLHF; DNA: TGTGCCATCAGTGAGTCGGGGGGTGGGGCAGCACCCCTCCACTTT